The 8 T cell receptor beta chains listed next were all sequenced from one sample in a study of shared clonotypes between healthy human individuals (dated by TCRdb to 2018 to 2020). For the CD8 naive samples, CD45RO-negative cells were positively selected for CCR7, yielding a CD45RA+CCR7+ population from which TemRA cells were excluded. Library preparation employed the immunoSEQ multiplex PCR assay. In TCRdb, the immuneACCESS table is reduced to in-frame sequences with V and J assigned. These tables do not hold every clone; where another copy was compared, an unresolved V gene accounts for under half, and the others remain unexplained. The sample has 2 million or so clones on record, approximately 95% of them singletons. In total, the top ten clones hold 0.85% to 1.3% of the sample. Input material: naive CD8+ T cells sorted from blood. This specimen's cell subset or site label, per the study, means: CD45RA+CCR7+. These receptor sequences come from a man aged 18 to 35 in good health.

The chain has TRBV30 and TRBJ2-1; TRBD2 is a possible D gene (5 bases). Germline V lookup: CDR1 GTSNPN, CDR2 SVGIG (reference sequence). This CDR3 region has 14 residues. The V end lost 1 base, the J end lost 5 bases, and 12 bases lay between the germline ends. In DNA, the CDR3 is TGTGCCTGGAGTGGTGGCCTAGCCGACAATGAGCAGTTCTTC. This encodes CAWSGGLADNEQFF.

The gene calls are TRBV30 and TRBJ2-1, with TRBD2 matching over 10 bases. There are 18 residues in the CDR3. V shed 3 bases and J 3 bases; nucleotides not matched to a gene: 14. CDR1 is GTSNPN, CDR2 SVGIG, per germline (reference sequence). The CDR3 sequence is CAWSPRQLAGVIYNEQFF. The DNA for the CDR3 is TGTGCCTGGAGCCCCCGACAGCTAGCGGGAGTTATCTACAATGAGCAGTTCTTC.

The genes are TRBV4-1 and TRBJ2-3, with D hard to call. The CDR3 is made up of 16 amino acids. Germline CDR1 MGHRA, CDR2 YSYEKL. Trimming cost V 1 base and J 0 bases, with 11 bases left between them. The chain's CDR3 is CASSQVNTRSTDTQYF. CDR3 nucleotide sequence: TGCGCCAGCAGCCAAGTTAACACTCGAAGCACAGATACGCAGTATTTT.

This chain connects TRBV6-5 to TRBJ2-5, with 8 positions matching TRBD2. CDR1 MNHEY and CDR2 SVGAGI come from the germline V gene. The junction had 3 bases not matched to a gene; V was cut back by 1 base and J by 5 bases. This CDR3 is 14 amino acids long. The CDR3 DNA sequence: TGTGCCAGCAGTTACTGGACTAGCAGTGAGACCCAGTACTTC. This codes for CASSYWTSSETQYF.

The chain uses TRBV2 and TRBJ1-1; a possible D gene is TRBD1 (5 bases). The germline V gene has CDR1 SNHLY and CDR2 FYNNEI. This CDR3 has 15 amino acids. Trimming shortened V by 6 bases and J by 3 bases, and 17 bases separated the two germline ends. The CDR3 DNA is TGTGCCAGCAGGCTTTTGAGGACACCTGACACTGAAGCTTTCTTT. As protein: CASRLLRTPDTEAFF. Full variable domain (missing parts from reference TRBV2 and TRBJ1-1): EPEVTQTPSHQVTQMGQEVILRCVPISNHLYFYWYRQILGQKVEFLVSFYNNEISEKSEIFDDQFSVERPDGSNFTLKIRSTKLEDSAMYFCASRLLRTPDTEAFFGQGTRLTVV.

This rearrangement joins TRBV30 to TRBJ1-1; the D is unclear. Germline CDR1 reads GTSNPN; CDR2 reads SVGIG (reference sequence). V lost 5 bases, J lost 0 bases, and 4 bases lay in between. This CDR3 contains 11 residues. The CDR3 nucleotides read TGTGCCTGGGGGGTGAACACTGAAGCTTTCTTT. The encoded protein is CAWGVNTEAFF.

As for this clone: Other DNA sequences from this sample encode an identical CDR3 as well. CDR3 loop: CASSVGSDEQFF. In nucleotides, the CDR3 is TGTGCCAGCAGCGTAGGCTCCGATGAGCAGTTCTTC. The V and J genes are TRBV9 and TRBJ2-1; unclear D gene. This CDR3 region has 12 residues. The V gene's germline CDR1 is SGDLS and CDR2 YYNGEE. Trimming stripped 0 bases from V and 8 bases from J, with 6 bases between.

This clone appeared a single time. V is TRBV4-3 and J is TRBJ2-5; 12 bases line up with TRBD2. Germline trimming cut 2 bases from V and 5 bases from J; bases unmatched to any gene: 12. CDR3 length: 18 amino acids. CDR1 is LGHNA, CDR2 YSLEER, per germline. CDR3 nucleotides: TGCGCCAGCAGCCAATCGTCTAGCGGGAGGGCCGGATGGGAGACCCAGTACTTC. Its translation is CASSQSSSGRAGWETQYF.